These T cell receptor beta chains were read from a single sample in a study of T cells after yellow fever vaccination. MiXCR, applied by TCRdb to the 5' RACE reads, yields one record per CDR3 protein. This table holds approximately 550,000 distinct CDR3 sequences, 19% found once. Sequenced here: PBMCs, sampled 15 days after the yellow fever booster vaccination. Receptors originate from a man between 25 and 39 years old who received the YFV17D yellow fever vaccine. Each CDR3 is given with its conserved first and last residue. The D gene is left open where the match is weak. Size tells how often a clone was seen (once, few, many) or the class of an expanded clone, and some rows leave it out.

cdr3_nt	cdr3_aa	v_call	j_call	clone_size	d_call
TGCGCCAGCAGCCCAGGACAGGAGGTCTGGGGGACCCAGTACTTC	CASSPGQEVWGTQYF	TRBV5-1	TRBJ2-5	.	TRBD1
TGCAGCGCTACCGGACTCTCCCCGGGCGAGCAGTACTTC	CSATGLSPGEQYF	TRBV20-1	TRBJ2-7	few	.
TGCGCCAGCAGCCAAGTTTCCCGGGCGGACACCATATATTTT	CASSQVSRADTIYF	TRBV4-3	TRBJ1-3	.	.
TGTGCCAGTACAACTAGCGGGAGCTCAGATACGCAGTATTTT	CASTTSGSSDTQYF	TRBV19	TRBJ2-3	.	TRBD2
TGTGCCAGCAGTTATTTGGTTGGGCAGGGATCGCAGTATTTT	CASSYLVGQGSQYF	TRBV6-5	TRBJ2-3	few	.
TGTGCCAGCAGGCGTTCTAGCGGGATCATCTACGAGCAGTACTTC	CASRRSSGIIYEQYF	TRBV5-5	TRBJ2-7	few	TRBD2
TGTGCCAGCAGCCAAGGGCCTGGACGGGACACCGGGGAGCTGTTTTTT	CASSQGPGRDTGELFF	TRBV4-2	TRBJ2-2	few	.
TGTGCCAGCAGTTACGGTGTATTTCGAGGAGGGGGCCGGGGAACTGAAGCTTTCTTT	CASSYGVFRGGGRGTEAFF	TRBV6-2/TRBV6-3	TRBJ1-1	.	TRBD1
TGTGCCAGCAGCCTTAGGGAGGGGAGGGGAGGGGGTGAGCAGTTCTTC	CASSLREGRGGGEQFF	TRBV7-3	TRBJ2-1	.	.
TGTGCCAGCAGTGAATACTATGCCGCAGGAGGGCAGTACAATGAGCAGTTCTTC	CASSEYYAAGGQYNEQFF	TRBV25-1	TRBJ2-1	few	.
TGTGCCAGCAGTTTAAGTACGGGACGGCGGAACGAGCAGTACTTC	CASSLSTGRRNEQYF	TRBV12-3/TRBV12-4	TRBJ2-7	many	.
TGCAGTGCTAGAATAACTTCGGAGCAGTACTTC	CSARITSEQYF	TRBV20-1	TRBJ2-7	.	.
TGTGCCAGCAGCCGTGGCCAGACCGGCGCCTACGAGCAGTACTTC	CASSRGQTGAYEQYF	TRBV5-4	TRBJ2-7	.	.
TGTGCCAGCAGCTCTCGGGCCTTGAACACTGAAGCTTTCTTT	CASSSRALNTEAFF	TRBV5-6	TRBJ1-1	.	.
TGTGCCAGCAGCTTAGTGATTGGGGGCACCGGGGAGCTGTTTTTT	CASSLVIGGTGELFF	TRBV7-2	TRBJ2-2	few	.
TGTGCCAGCAGGTCCCGGGACAGGGCCCCACACAACGTTACGCAGTATTTT	CASRSRDRAPHNVTQYF	TRBV11-2	TRBJ2-3	.	TRBD1
TGCGCCAGCAGCTGGGGACTCACCAGCGATCAGCCCCAGCATTTT	CASSWGLTSDQPQHF	TRBV5-1	TRBJ1-5	few	.
TGTGCCAGCAGTTTACCGACAGTTACTGGGGAGCTGTTTTTT	CASSLPTVTGELFF	TRBV12-3/TRBV12-4	TRBJ2-2	.	.
TGTGCCAGCAGGGGCTTGAACAGGGATGACGAGACCCAGTACTTC	CASRGLNRDDETQYF	TRBV25-1	TRBJ2-5	.	.
TGCGCCAGCAGCTTGGAAGGGAGTCCACACGGGTTCTACGAGCAGTACTTC	CASSLEGSPHGFYEQYF	TRBV5-1	TRBJ2-7	few	.
TGTGCCAGCAGCTACTCCCGGTCCCTCCGCTCCTACAATGAGCAGTTCTTC	CASSYSRSLRSYNEQFF	TRBV27	TRBJ2-1	few	.
TGTGCCAGCAGTTTACAGTACAATGAGCAGTTCTTC	CASSLQYNEQFF	TRBV12-3/TRBV12-4	TRBJ2-1	many	.
TGTGCCATCAGTGAGACCAGCCTGGGCTCCTACAATGAGCAGTTCTTC	CAISETSLGSYNEQFF	TRBV10-3	TRBJ2-1	few	.
TGTGCCAGCAGCTCCGTCTTGAGTAGCGGAGGCTCCTACAATGAGCAGTTCTTC	CASSSVLSSGGSYNEQFF	TRBV11-2	TRBJ2-1	.	.
TGTGCCAGCACTTCGGGGGGCAATCAGCCCCAGCATTTT	CASTSGGNQPQHF	TRBV7-8	TRBJ1-5	.	.
TGTGCCAGCTCACCCATCCAGGGGGCAACTGAAGCTTTCTTT	CASSPIQGATEAFF	TRBV18	TRBJ1-1	few	TRBD1
TGCGCCAGCAGCTTCTTTGGGGCCATGGACTCCTACGAGCAGTACTTC	CASSFFGAMDSYEQYF	TRBV5-1	TRBJ2-7	few	.
TGTGCCAGCGGGGGGGACAGGGGGCAGTTCTTC	CASGGDRGQFF	TRBV2	TRBJ2-1	few	TRBD1
TGTGCCAGCAGCTTAGCTGGGCCCGGGAATGAAGCTTTCTTT	CASSLAGPGNEAFF	TRBV7-9	TRBJ1-1	few	.
TGCGCCAGCAGCTCCCTCAGGGGGAGCGGTAACAATGAGCAGTTCTTC	CASSSLRGSGNNEQFF	TRBV5-1	TRBJ2-1	few	TRBD1
TGTGCCAGCAGGAACAGGGCTACCTACGAGCAGTACTTC	CASRNRATYEQYF	TRBV2	TRBJ2-7	.	.
TGTGCCTGGAGGGCCCCGGGGGCTAGCGGCAATGAGCAGTTCTTC	CAWRAPGASGNEQFF	TRBV30	TRBJ2-1	.	.
TGTGCCATCAGTGAGTCGATGGACAGGGTCTACGAGCAGTACTTC	CAISESMDRVYEQYF	TRBV10-3	TRBJ2-7	.	TRBD1
TGCAGCGTTGAAAACCACGGAGAGACCCAGTACTTC	CSVENHGETQYF	TRBV29-1	TRBJ2-5	.	.
TGTGCCAGCAGCCTCCAAGCGGGCTACAATGAGCAGTTCTTC	CASSLQAGYNEQFF	TRBV5-4	TRBJ2-1	.	.
TGTGCCAGCAGCTTAGTCTGGGACCCCTCCTACGAGCAGTACTTC	CASSLVWDPSYEQYF	TRBV7-8	TRBJ2-7	.	.
TGTGCCATCAGTGACGGAGTAAGCTACAATGAGCAGTTCTTC	CAISDGVSYNEQFF	TRBV10-3	TRBJ2-1	few	.
TGTGCCAGCAGTTTTAGTGGCGGGAGGGTAAATGAGCAGTTCTTC	CASSFSGGRVNEQFF	TRBV12-3/TRBV12-4	TRBJ2-1	few	TRBD2
TGCAGTGGAACTAGCATGGGTGGCGAGACCCAGTACTTC	CSGTSMGGETQYF	TRBV20-1	TRBJ2-5	.	.
TGCGCCAGCAGCCTAGTTGGACCGCCTATCTATGGCTACACCTTC	CASSLVGPPIYGYTF	TRBV10-2	TRBJ1-2	.	.
TGTGCCAGCACGGCGTTAGCGGGAATCAATGAGCAGTTCTTC	CASTALAGINEQFF	TRBV28	TRBJ2-1	.	TRBD2
TGTGCCAGCAGCTTAGTAGAGGCAAGGGGGGAGCTGTTTTTT	CASSLVEARGELFF	TRBV7-2	TRBJ2-2	.	.
TGTGCCAGCAGCCAGGGGGACAGGGCCTCCTACGAGCAGTACTTC	CASSQGDRASYEQYF	TRBV4-2	TRBJ2-7	few	TRBD1
TGCGCCAGCAGCCAAGAGATCCCCCGGGAGAGGGGAGATACGCAGTATTTT	CASSQEIPRERGDTQYF	TRBV4-3	TRBJ2-3	few	.
TGCAGCGGGTCATCCGGGATAGTTGAGCAGTTCTTC	CSGSSGIVEQFF	TRBV29-1	TRBJ2-1	few	.
TGTGCCAGCAGACGGACTAGAGGAACAGATACGCAGTATTTT	CASRRTRGTDTQYF	TRBV12-3/TRBV12-4	TRBJ2-3	few	TRBD2